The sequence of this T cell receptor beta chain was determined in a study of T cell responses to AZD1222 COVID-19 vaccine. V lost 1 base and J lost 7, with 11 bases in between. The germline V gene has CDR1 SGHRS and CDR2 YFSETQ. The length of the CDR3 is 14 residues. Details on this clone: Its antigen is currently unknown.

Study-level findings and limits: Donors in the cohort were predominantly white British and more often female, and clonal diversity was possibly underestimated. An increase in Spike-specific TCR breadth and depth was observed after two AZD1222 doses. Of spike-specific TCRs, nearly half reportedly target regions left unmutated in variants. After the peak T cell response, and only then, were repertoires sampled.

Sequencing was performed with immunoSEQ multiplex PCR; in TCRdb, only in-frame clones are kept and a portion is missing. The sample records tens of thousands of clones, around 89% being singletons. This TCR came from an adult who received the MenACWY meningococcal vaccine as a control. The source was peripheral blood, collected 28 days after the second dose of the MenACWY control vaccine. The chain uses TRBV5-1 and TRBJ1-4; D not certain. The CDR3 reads CASSLRGSREKLFF. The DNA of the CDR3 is TGCGCCAGCAGCTTGAGAGGGTCGCGTGAAAAACTGTTTTTT. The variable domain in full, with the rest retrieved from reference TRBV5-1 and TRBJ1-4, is KAGVTQTPRYLIKTRGQQVTLSCSPISGHRSVSWYQQTPGQGLQFLFEYFSETQRNKGNFPGRFSGRQFSNSRSEMNVSTLELGDSALYLCASSLRGSREKLFFGSGTQLSVL.